One T cell receptor (beta chain) is described in this entry. PCR employed 60 Vbeta and 13 Jbeta primers. Generated by immunoSEQ multiplex PCR, the TCRdb table keeps only in-frame clones and is missing some. The table has approximately 160,000 clones, 75% to 90% seen once. The data originate from a study of cytomegalovirus exposure and HLA in healthy donors. Looked up from germline, CDR1 is SGHRS and CDR2 is YFSETQ. This CDR3 has 14 residues. V shed 3 bases, J shed 8 bases, and the junction held 5 bases outside the gene matches. This clonotype originated in a human donor in good health. The J gene is TRBJ2-6, the V gene TRBV5-1; 7 bases align to TRBD1. Material for sequencing was PBMCs. DNA for the CDR3: TGCGCCAGCAGCTCTCACAGGGGTCCCAACGTCCTGACTTTC. It is translated as CASSSHRGPNVLTF.